This T cell receptor (beta chain) appears in the sequencing data of a study of cytomegalovirus exposure and HLA in healthy donors (dated by TCRdb to 2016 to 2017). At the level of the whole study: According to an earlier analysis of several hundred of the donors, roughly 180 million T cells yielded 95 million to 140 million unique TCR beta sequences and approximately 280 Gb of sequence data. Roughly 300 gigabases of sequencing data and about 92 million unique TCR sequences made up an early release that covered under 750 HLA-typed donors. The genetic ancestry cluster associated with self-reported Caucasian donors included around four fifths of the roughly 390 genotyped donors. The study aimed to test whether signatures of past pathogen exposure could be identified by cataloging public T cell receptors. The T cell repertoires of 666 subjects were profiled by immunosequencing and related to cytomegalovirus serostatus. Along with the approximately 700-subject first cohort, a separate validation cohort of around 110 different subjects was used. To predict cytomegalovirus infection status, the study brought together high-throughput TCR immunosequencing, statistical association of individual TCRs with disease status, and machine learning. A later analysis re-examined previously published TCR beta repertoires from just over 650 donors and added high-resolution HLA genotyping to investigate patterns of TCR occurrence. Rather than drawing on any new phenotypic data, the later analysis identified candidate immune exposures from TCR beta sequences and the way those sequences occurred across donors. To decide whether each TCR beta V gene segment behaved as functional or pseudogenic, an earlier analysis of some 570 of the donors relied on high-throughput TCR beta sequencing. Donor age, sex, ethnicity and CMV serostatus were collected together with the repertoire data. In a later genetic analysis, genome-wide SNP genotypes for about 55% of the roughly 700 donors were used, and that subset was treated as a discovery cohort. All discovery cohort repertoires had been generated using a single sequencing platform. Class I and class II HLA loci were covered by the typing at four-digit resolution. Typing coverage varied by locus: about 620-630 donors for A, B, C, DRB1 and DQB1; roughly 560 for DQA1; 606 for DPA1; approximately 470 for DPB1. Roughly five DR-DQ haplotypes were handled as single units for association and clustering because linkage in the cohort was strong. On average, roughly 250,000 unique TCR beta nucleotide sequences were sequenced per donor among 398 genotyped donors of the cohort, with 15% to 20% of those sequences being non-productive.

Preparation of the library involved the immunoSEQ multiplex PCR assay. For the multiplex PCR, a mixture combining 60 forward primers for TCR Vbeta segments and 13 reverse primers for TCR Jbeta segments was used. The CDR3 region of rearranged TCR beta genes was amplified from genomic DNA with a multiplex PCR assay. The amplified TCR beta libraries were sequenced on the Illumina HiSeq System as 87-base-pair reads. The authors' pipeline ran thus. In a later analysis, roughly 80 million unique TCR beta chains were counted across the roughly 670 repertoires, and around 10 million of these chains were shared by at least two donors. Raw reads were error-corrected and collapsed into unique sequences with a nearest-neighbor algorithm that merged closely related sequences to remove PCR and sequencing errors. CDR3 sequences were aligned to IMGT reference sequences to assign V, D and J gene segments. For a sequence to be retained, at least a six-nucleotide match to both a V gene segment and a J gene segment was required. A rearrangement counted as productive if the CDR3 had no stop codons and remained in frame with V and J, and every other rearrangement counted as non-productive. CDR3 was defined by IMGT convention, running from the second conserved V-encoded cysteine to the conserved J-encoded phenylalanine. In an earlier analysis of approximately 500 of the donors, sequences lacking an unambiguous match to a single V gene segment were excluded. In an earlier analysis of a few hundred of the donors, V segments were called functional above 56.7% productive rearrangements and were called segregating when the between-donor standard deviation exceeded 5%. A statistical classification framework was developed to diagnose cytomegalovirus status using the catalog of TCR beta chain sequences. A later analysis assigned V and J genes by comparing TCR nucleotide sequences with IMGT/GENE-DB human TR gene sequences. A later analysis assigned CDR3 sequences and most-parsimonious VDJ recombination scenarios with the TCRdist pipeline. In a later analysis, every TCR beta chain was defined by the combination of its CDR3 amino acid sequence and its V-gene family, and reads without a unique V-gene family were dropped. As a way to deal with suspected cross-contamination and a sequencing artifact, a later analysis dropped nearly 600 nucleotide sequences that were highly shared and had low generation probability. A later analysis calculated a clonal expansion index for each public chain from normalized within-repertoire ranks of inferred template counts. Generation probabilities in a later analysis came from a VDJ recombination model fitted to out-of-frame rearrangements, and those results were checked against IGoR. Hypergeometric tests were used in a later analysis to score TCR-TCR, TCR-HLA and TCR-CMV co-occurrence, with a repertoire-size bias correction applied to the TCR pairs. False discovery rates were estimated in a later analysis by permuting HLA or CMV assignments 20 times. A later analysis grouped co-occurring TCRs with DBSCAN, adding TCRdist sequence similarity when clustering within HLA-allele-positive subsets. For co-occurrence clustering, repertoires with fewer than 30,000 or more than 120,000 public chains were excluded, along with about five repertoires with anomalous nucleotide sharing. This is the immuneACCESS table as TCRdb keeps it, with only in-frame sequences that have V and J called. A part of the clones is gone; compared with another copy, unresolved V genes explain less than half, and the rest is unexplained. The V and J calls and clone size are taken from that table; D and trimming were inferred from the DNA. The sample includes roughly 200,000 clones, with 79% observed a single time. The ten biggest clones cover more than 1.5% of the sample.

The cohort comprised some 700 healthy bone marrow donors. Cohort members were all nominally healthy when sampled, although unrecorded immune exposures were likely present. The donor was CMV seropositive and was included in the group of 250 to 300 seropositive cohort members. Every donor gave a peripheral blood sample, and the peripheral blood mononuclear cells from that sample were used for TCR beta sequencing. The Qiagen DNeasy Blood Extraction Kit was used to extract genomic DNA from the blood cell samples. The CDR3 spans 16 residues, from the cysteine through the phenylalanine. Just the 48-base CDR3 DNA is kept, in frame starting at base 1. CDR1 and CDR2, looked up from the germline V gene, are KGHSH and LQKENI. Germline trimming: 6 bases from V, 2 bases from J; junction bases outside gene matches: 13. This clone was detected only a few times. No antigen is known for it. No much larger clone is present one base from it, and per-base qualities are unavailable.

What the authors observed across the whole study: When HLA alleles, especially DR and DQ, strongly co-occurred, TCR associations were difficult to assign to individual alleles. Because some donors lacked HLA typing at each locus, the association tests relied only on the typed subset. A total of 150 or so TCR beta chains were listed by the study as associated with cytomegalovirus. Immune exposure information for the cohort was limited to CMV serostatus. In a later analysis, the rate of TCR association differed among HLA loci, with DRB1 alleles having the most associated TCRs and HLA-C alleles having the fewest. According to a later genetic analysis, donors in an Asian-associated ancestry cluster had fewer N-insertions in productive TCRs than the approximately 700-donor mean. In an earlier analysis of 500 to 650 of the donors, most TCR beta V segments appeared in productive rearrangements about 87% or about 30% of the time, broadly matching IMGT annotations. In vitro tests confirmed that a few of the cytomegalovirus-associated TCR beta chains recognize cytomegalovirus antigens. While some public TCRs were present in many individuals, most TCR sequences turned up only very rarely across donors. Several of the top co-occurrence clusters appeared to be linked to parvovirus B19, influenza, CMV and Epstein-Barr virus, according to a later analysis. The sequencing pipeline was judged likely to have produced a cluster of highly shared sequence variants as a technical artifact. In a later genetic analysis, a missense DCLRE1C variant was associated with V-gene and J-gene trimming of TCR beta chains, and the association was replicated in an independent cohort. Sequencing depth was assumed to be roughly uniform across donors in the presence/absence analyses, though that assumption may not hold. Over 15 rarely observed V segments, including chromosome 9 orphons, were excluded from the earlier analysis of approximately 500 of the donors because counts were too low. Only TCR beta chains were sequenced in this cohort, and the absence of alpha or paired-chain data limited detectable features. Correlated functional status among segregating V segments might reflect linkage disequilibrium, but an unknown experimental factor could not be ruled out. The authors suggested that the approach could potentially be extended to other disease states and immunological phenotypes. In a later analysis, HLA-associated TCR beta chains were found to be more clonally expanded and to have lower generation probabilities than equally common non-associated chains. The classifier was reported to diagnose cytomegalovirus status with high specificity and sensitivity in both the original cohort and the validation cohort. A further reported finding was that TCR beta sequences accurately predicted the HLA-A and HLA-B alleles for most subjects in the first cohort. Because the 87-base-pair reads could not distinguish some IMGT-functional V segments, including TRBV6-2 and TRBV6-3, those segments were excluded. At a false discovery rate of 0.05, a later analysis linked 16,951 TCR beta sequences to specific HLA alleles. In a later analysis, most CMV-associated TCR beta chains were found to appear HLA-restricted, with HLA associations seemingly driven largely by CMV exposure.

Sequenced: PBMCs. The chain is encoded by TRBV18 joined to TRBJ2-7; 7 bases in between match TRBD1. The sequence was collected from a girl aged 5-17 years in good health and CMV-seropositive. The DNA sequence reads TGTGCCAGCTCCGGGACAGATCCCCGTAGGGCCTACGAGCAGTACTTC. The encoded protein is CASSGTDPRRAYEQYF.